What follows are 28 T cell receptor beta chains derived from one specimen sequenced in a study of T-cell reconstitution after alpha-beta-depleted transplantation in children. The TCRbeta library was prepared with unique molecular identifiers. TCRdb re-called the PCR reads through MiXCR, storing one row per CDR3 protein. The profile shows 450,000 to 500,000 distinct CDR3 sequences, around 12% of them singletons. The specimen comprised PBMCs from the stem cell graft donor, sampled from the stem cell graft. These TCRs come from a human donor who donated a stem cell graft to a child with combined immunodeficiency.

This clonotype came up a few times. The CDR3 coding sequence is TGTGCCAGCAGCGTACCCGGGTCGGGACACTTGTACTTC. Translated, it gives CASSVPGSGHLYF. The chain uses TRBV9 and TRBJ2-4; D perhaps matches TRBD1 (6 bases). Trimming shortened V by 1 base and J by 15 bases, and 17 bases separated the two germline ends. This CDR3 region has 13 residues. The V gene's germline CDR1 is SGDLS and CDR2 YYNGEE.

This clonotype appeared a few times. The chain combines TRBV4-3 with TRBJ2-5; D is possibly TRBD1 or TRBD2 (5 bases each). V shed 0 bases and J shed 5 bases, with 13 bases lying between them. CDR3 length: 15 residues. Germline-derived CDR1 and CDR2 are LGHNA and YSLEER. In DNA form, the CDR3 reads TGCGCCAGCAGCCAAGATTTGTTAGGGGACGAGACCCAGTACTTC. This encodes CASSQDLLGDETQYF.

This clonotype appeared a few times. J is TRBJ2-6 and V is TRBV5-1; weak D call: TRBD1 (6 bases). The CDR3 contains 15 residues. V was clipped by 1 base and J by 4 bases, with 9 bases between them. Looked up from germline, CDR1 is SGHRS and CDR2 is YFSETQ. CDR3 loop: CASSLTGPGANVLTF. The CDR3 region has the DNA TGCGCCAGCAGCTTGACAGGGCCCGGGGCCAACGTCCTGACTTTC. Using reference TRBV5-1 and TRBJ2-6 for the parts outside the CDR3, the full variable domain is KAGVTQTPRYLIKTRGQQVTLSCSPISGHRSVSWYQQTPGQGLQFLFEYFSETQRNKGNFPGRFSGRQFSNSRSEMNVSTLELGDSALYLCASSLTGPGANVLTFGAGSRLTVL.

The chain carries TRBV29-1 and TRBJ2-7; 7 bases are shared with TRBD1. Per the germline V gene, CDR1 is SQVTM and CDR2 is ANQGSEA. With 7 bases clipped from V and 5 bases from J, the junction kept 11 bases outside the gene matches. The CDR3 consists of 13 residues. The DNA for the CDR3 is TGCAGCGGACGGACGACAGGGCAGCACGAGCAGTACTTC. It encodes CSGRTTGQHEQYF.

The V call is TRBV20-1, the J call TRBJ1-2, with 8 nucleotides matching TRBD1. Unmatched junction bases numbered 5, after V lost 6 bases and J lost 2 bases. CDR1 DFQATT and CDR2 SNEGSKA come from the germline V gene (reference sequence). The CDR3 totals 13 residues. CDR3 region: CSAYGQGNYGYTF. The CDR3 DNA sequence: TGCAGTGCGTATGGACAGGGCAACTATGGCTACACCTTC.

This clonotype was seen many times. The genes are TRBV6-4 and TRBJ2-5; the match to TRBD1 covers 9 bases. CDR3 length equals 14 residues. Germline CDR1 is MRHNA and CDR2 is SNTAGT. The trim removed 6 bases at V and 0 bases at J, leaving 2 bases unmatched. CDR3: CASRQGAYQETQYF. CDR3 bases: TGTGCCAGCAGACAGGGGGCGTACCAAGAGACCCAGTACTTC.

This clonotype was seen many times. The chain joins TRBV7-2 to TRBJ2-3, with 7 bases that match TRBD2. Unmatched junction bases numbered 10, after V lost 5 bases and J lost 2 bases. The CDR3 totals 16 residues. Germline CDR1 reads SGHTA; CDR2 reads FQGNSA. In DNA, the CDR3 is TGTGCCAGCAGCCCTAACGGGGGGTCTTCCACAGATACGCAGTATTTT. This encodes CASSPNGGSSTDTQYF.

This clonotype was seen ten or more times. The chain joins TRBV6-1 to TRBJ2-5, with TRBD2 matching over 10 bases. The ends lost 5 bases at V and 3 bases at J; junction bases unmatched: 6. The CDR3 sequence is 15 residues long. Germline CDR1 MNHNS, CDR2 SASEGT. The CDR3 DNA follows: TGTGCCAGCAGTCGCCAACTAGCGGGGAAAGAGACCCAGTACTTC. Translated: CASSRQLAGKETQYF.

This clonotype was observed a single time. The rearrangement joins TRBV6-2 or TRBV6-3 to TRBJ2-4; D is ambiguous. Trimming removed 4 bases at V and 1 base at J, with 14 bases between. CDR1 and CDR2 (germline): MNHEY, SVGEGT. The CDR3 runs 16 residues. CDR3 DNA: TGTGCCAGCAGTTCCTCGTGGGGTGCGGCCAAAAACATTCAGTACTTC. The encoded protein is CASSSSWGAAKNIQYF.

The table lists this clonotype with many counts. The chain employs TRBV9 and TRBJ1-5; TRBD1 might be the D (5 bases). The V gene lost 0 bases and the J gene lost 1 base, with 5 bases spanning the gap. Germline CDR1 is SGDLS and CDR2 is YYNGEE. CDR3 length: 14 amino acids. CDR3 in DNA: TGTGCCAGCAGCGTAGGGGGGAGCAATCAGCCCCAGCATTTT. Amino acid sequence: CASSVGGSNQPQHF.

This clonotype was seen a handful of times. The V and J genes are TRBV7-3 and TRBJ1-1; 7 nucleotides align to TRBD1. The CDR3 contains 13 residues. Germline loops: CDR1 SGHTA, CDR2 FQGTGA. The J segment lost 9 bases and the V segment lost 2 bases, leaving 6 bases of the junction unmatched. For the CDR3, the DNA is TGTGCCAGCAGCTTAGAGAAGACAGGGAAAGCTTTCTTT. Translating gives CASSLEKTGKAFF.

Ten or more counts support this clonotype. The genes are TRBV27 and TRBJ1-3; D call uncertain. Per the germline V gene, CDR1 is MNHEY and CDR2 is SMNVEV (reference sequence). V was clipped by 5 bases and J by 2 bases, with 7 bases between them. This CDR3 has 13 residues. The CDR3 region has the DNA TGTGCCAGCAGTCGGTTTGCTGGAAACACCATATATTTT. Translating it yields CASSRFAGNTIYF.

J is TRBJ2-7 and V is TRBV4-1, with unresolved D. V lost 0 bases and J 0 bases, leaving 6 bases between the germline ends. This CDR3 region has 14 residues. Germline V gives CDR1 MGHRA, CDR2 YSYEKL. The CDR3 sequence is CASSQEYSSYEQYF. DNA of the CDR3: TGCGCCAGCAGCCAAGAATACAGCTCCTACGAGCAGTACTTC.

This clonotype came up many times. At one end the junction does not follow the germline gene, possibly because of a read error. The chain couples TRBV19 to TRBJ2-3; D is ambiguous. The length of the CDR3 is 15 residues. Germline V gives CDR1 LNHDA, CDR2 SQIVND (reference sequence). DNA for the CDR3: TGTGCCAGTAGTATAGACGCTGCAGCCAAACTCACGGTGCATTTT. Translating gives CASSIDAAAKLTVHF.

This clonotype has more than one count but fewer than ten. V usage is TRBV15 and J usage is TRBJ2-1; 7 bases are shared with TRBD2. CDR1 and CDR2 (germline): LNHNV, YYDKDF (reference sequence). The CDR3 loop spans 18 amino acids. The V and J ends lost 5 bases and 0 bases, in that order; junction bases with no gene match: 13. The CDR3 sequence is CATSCLTSSNISYNEQFF. The CDR3 DNA follows: TGTGCCACCAGCTGTCTGACTAGCTCTAATATCTCCTACAATGAGCAGTTCTTC.

This clonotype was seen many times. V is TRBV5-1 and J is TRBJ1-2, with TRBD1 matching 8 bases. Germline V lookup: CDR1 SGHRS, CDR2 YFSETQ. This CDR3 has 14 amino acids. V lost 4 bases, J lost 2 bases, and 4 bases stayed unmatched. CDR3 sequence: CASSPDRGNYGYTF. CDR3 sequence (DNA): TGCGCCAGCAGCCCCGACAGGGGAAACTATGGCTACACCTTC.

This clonotype came up a few times. V usage is TRBV2 and J usage is TRBJ2-1; D possibly uses TRBD1 or TRBD2 (5 bases each). The CDR3 consists of 12 residues. CDR1 is SNHLY and CDR2 is FYNNEI in the germline V gene. With 8 bases removed from V and 9 bases from J, the gap between germline ends came to 14 bases. CDR3: CASGDVVVEQFF. DNA for the CDR3: TGTGCCAGCGGGGACGTTGTAGTTGAGCAGTTCTTC.

This clonotype has a handful of counts. The chain employs TRBV20-1 and TRBJ1-1; TRBD1 agrees at 9 bases. Germline loops: CDR1 DFQATT, CDR2 SNEGSKA (reference sequence). V lost 5 bases, J lost 4 bases, and 5 bases stayed unmatched. The CDR3 is 13 amino acids. The CDR3 region is CSARTGAGTEAFF. Written as DNA, the CDR3 is TGCAGTGCTCGGACAGGGGCGGGCACTGAAGCTTTCTTT.

This clonotype was seen repeatedly, ten times or more. The chain is built from TRBV15 and TRBJ2-3; TRBD1 agrees at 7 bases. The CDR3 spans 15 residues. With V trimmed by 1 base and J by 4 bases, 5 bases remained unmatched. CDR1 is LNHNV and CDR2 is YYDKDF in the germline V gene (reference sequence). CDR3 nucleotides: TGTGCCACCAGCAGAGGGCAGGGGGACGCAGATACGCAGTATTTT. Translation gives CATSRGQGDADTQYF.

This clonotype was seen many times. The chain is built from TRBV20-1 and TRBJ2-1; 11 nucleotides match TRBD2. The CDR3 extends over 14 amino acids. CDR1 and CDR2 from the germline V gene are DFQATT and SNEGSKA (reference sequence). The V segment lost 0 bases and the J segment 7 bases; nucleotides outside the gene matches: 2. As DNA, the CDR3 is TGCAGTGCTAGAGATAGCGGGAGGGAGAATGAGCAGTTCTTC. This encodes CSARDSGRENEQFF.

This clonotype was seen a few times. This sequence joins TRBV7-2 and TRBJ2-7, with 8 bases that match TRBD2. Germline CDR1 reads SGHTA; CDR2 reads FQGNSA. The CDR3 runs to 15 residues. V dropped 3 bases and J dropped 2; count of bases not matched to a gene: 6. The CDR3 DNA follows: TGTGCCAGCAGCTTTAGCGGGACTAACCCCTACGAGCAGTACTTC. Amino acids: CASSFSGTNPYEQYF.

In its sample, this clonotype was seen many times. The junction differs from germline at one of its ends, possibly a read error. This sequence joins TRBV7-7 and TRBJ2-5; 8 nucleotides match TRBD2. Germline CDR1 reads SSHAT; CDR2 reads FNYEAQ (reference sequence). CDR3 length: 15 residues. The CDR3 region is CASSLQPSGGETQYF. CDR3 nucleotide sequence: TGTGCTAGCAGCTTGCAGCCGAGCGGGGGAGAGACCCAGTACTTC.

A few counts support this clonotype. The genes are TRBV7-9 and TRBJ2-7, with TRBD1 identical over 9 bases. Germline V lookup: CDR1 SEHNR, CDR2 FQNEAQ (reference sequence). The CDR3 totals 14 residues. Losses at the gene ends were 5 bases for V and 3 bases for J; bases not matched to a gene: 5. As DNA, the CDR3 is TGTGCCAGCAGCCAGACAGGGGGAGGCTACGAGCAGTACTTC. Its protein product is CASSQTGGGYEQYF.

The V call is TRBV2, the J call TRBJ2-3; TRBD2 might be the D (6 bases). CDR1 and CDR2 from the germline V gene are SNHLY and FYNNEI. The length of the CDR3 is 12 residues. V dropped 6 bases and J dropped 6 bases, with 10 bases sitting between them. The CDR3 loop is CASRGLLDTQYF. CDR3 DNA: TGTGCCAGCAGGGGACTTCTCGATACGCAGTATTTT. The whole variable domain, filled in from reference TRBV2 and TRBJ2-3, reads EPEVTQTPSHQVTQMGQEVILRCVPISNHLYFYWYRQILGQKVEFLVSFYNNEISEKSEIFDDQFSVERPDGSNFTLKIRSTKLEDSAMYFCASRGLLDTQYFGPGTRLTVL.

The chain carries TRBV20-1 and TRBJ1-6, with 8 positions matching TRBD1. In germline, CDR1 is DFQATT, CDR2 SNEGSKA (reference sequence). J lost 6 bases, V lost 5 bases, and 3 bases had no gene match. The CDR3 loop spans 13 amino acids. The chain's CDR3 is CSAEDRGNSPLHF. The CDR3, as DNA: TGCAGTGCTGAAGACAGGGGTAATTCACCCCTCCACTTT.

This clonotype was recorded once. V is TRBV6-1 and J is TRBJ2-2; 7 nucleotides line up with TRBD1. Germline-derived CDR1 and CDR2 are MNHNS and SASEGT. This CDR3 contains 15 residues. The junction had 3 bases not matched to a gene; V was cut back by 5 bases and J by 0 bases. CDR3 coding DNA: TGTGCCAGCAGTCCACAGGGGTCGAACACCGGGGAGCTGTTTTTT. This translates into CASSPQGSNTGELFF.

There are a few counts of this clonotype. The chain recombines TRBV5-1 with TRBJ2-7; tentatively, D is TRBD1 (5 bases). The CDR3 totals 14 residues. CDR1 and CDR2 from the germline V gene are SGHRS and YFSETQ. Trimming pared 2 bases from V and 5 bases from J, leaving 14 bases between. CDR3 coding DNA: TGCGCCAGCAGCTTAGGACGCCAGGGTGACGAGCAGTACTTC. Translation: CASSLGRQGDEQYF.

There are a few counts of this clonotype. The chain employs TRBV7-6 and TRBJ2-5; no reliable D call. The CDR3 loop spans 12 amino acids. CDR1 is SGHVS and CDR2 is FNYEAQ in the germline V gene. Trimming left V 3 bases short and J 5 bases short, with 7 bases between. CDR3 loop: CASSFILETQYF. CDR3 in DNA: TGTGCCAGCAGCTTTATATTGGAGACCCAGTACTTC. The full variable domain, its missing parts supplied by reference TRBV7-6 and TRBJ2-5, is GAGVSQSPRYKVTKRGQDVALRCDPISGHVSLYWYRQALGQGPEFLTYFNYEAQQDKSGLPNDRFSAERPEGSISTLTIQRTEQRDSAMYRCASSFILETQYFGPGTRLLVL.